One and the same sample provided the 24 T cell receptor beta chains below, sequenced in a study of circulating and synovial CD4+ cells in juvenile arthritis. Assay: immunoSEQ multiplex PCR; the TCRdb copy retains only in-frame clones and omits some. The sample comprises tens of thousands of clones, approximately 93% of which are singletons, and roughly 0.7% rests with the top ten. The sample was CD4+ T cells from blood. Receptors were obtained from a human donor with juvenile idiopathic arthritis.

This chain uses TRBV18 with TRBJ2-7, with D maybe TRBD1 (5 bases). The germline gives CDR1 KGHSH, CDR2 LQKENI. The V end lost 5 bases, the J end lost 1 base, and 15 bases lay between the germline ends. CDR3 length: 15 amino acids. The CDR3 nucleotides are TGTGCCAGCTCATGGGTCGAACAGGTTTCCTACGAGCAGTACTTC. Encoded protein: CASSWVEQVSYEQYF.

This rearrangement joins TRBV6-5 to TRBJ2-7; D perhaps matches TRBD1 (6 bases). CDR1 and CDR2 (germline): MNHEY, SVGAGI. With 6 bases removed from V and 7 bases from J, the gap between germline ends came to 22 bases. The CDR3 totals 15 residues. CDR3 coding DNA: TGTGCCAGCAGGGATGACCGGGCAGGGGCTGGGGAGCAGTACTTC. Amino acid sequence: CASRDDRAGAGEQYF.

The rearrangement joins TRBV7-9 to TRBJ1-4; TRBD1 matches at 7 bases. Trimming took 6 bases from V and 1 from J; bases not matched to a gene: 2. The V gene's germline CDR1 is SEHNR and CDR2 FQNEAQ (reference sequence). This CDR3 comprises 14 residues. In DNA form, the CDR3 reads TGTGCCAGCAGGGGGGACAGAACTAATGAAAAACTGTTTTTT. Its translation: CASRGDRTNEKLFF.

The J gene is TRBJ2-1, the V gene TRBV18; 12 bases line up with TRBD2. This CDR3 has 18 amino acids. Germline V gene lookup returns CDR1 KGHSH and CDR2 LQKENI. V shed 3 bases and J 7 bases; nucleotides not matched to a gene: 13. DNA of the CDR3: TGTGCCAGCTCACCTCTACGCCCCGGGACTAGCGGGCAGAATGAGCAGTTCTTC. This encodes CASSPLRPGTSGQNEQFF.

The chain is built from TRBV18 and TRBJ2-2; 7 nucleotides align to TRBD2. J gave up 1 base and V 6 bases, and 5 bases lay outside the gene matches. Germline V gives CDR1 KGHSH, CDR2 LQKENI. This CDR3 has 15 residues. In nucleotides, the CDR3 is TGTGCCAGCTCTCAGGGAGGGATGAACACCGGGGAGCTGTTTTTT. The encoded protein is CASSQGGMNTGELFF.

The chain combines TRBV7-2 with TRBJ1-4; 9 nucleotides align to TRBD1. Germline assignment: CDR1 SGHTA and CDR2 FQGNSA. V gave up 3 bases and J gave up 8 bases; unmatched junction bases: 4. The CDR3 runs to 14 residues. The DNA for the CDR3 is TGTGCCAGCAGCTTCGACAGGGGGGAAGAAAAACTGTTTTTT. It translates to CASSFDRGEEKLFF.

This clone has a single count. The chain couples TRBV4-3 to TRBJ2-3; 10 positions agree with TRBD2. The CDR3 runs 18 residues. Germline-derived CDR1 and CDR2 are LGHNA and YSLEER. Germline trimming cut 0 bases from V and 5 bases from J; bases unmatched to any gene: 11. The CDR3 loop is CASSQDMGAGGRLDTQYF. The CDR3 DNA reads TGCGCCAGCAGCCAAGATATGGGAGCGGGGGGGCGGTTAGATACGCAGTATTTT.

The chain uses TRBV2 and TRBJ2-3; D is perhaps TRBD2 (7 bases). CDR1 SNHLY and CDR2 FYNNEI come from the germline V gene. The V end was cut by 1 base, the J end by 6 bases, with 17 bases between. The CDR3 has 16 amino acids. CDR3 loop: CASSEDRWGGRDTQYF. The CDR3 DNA sequence: TGTGCCAGCAGTGAAGATCGTTGGGGGGGCCGGGATACGCAGTATTTT.

The chain has TRBV7-2 and TRBJ2-5; 11 positions agree with TRBD2. This CDR3 has 17 amino acids. J gave up 1 base and V 1 base, and 5 bases lay outside the gene matches. Germline V gene sequence: CDR1 SGHTA, CDR2 FQGNSA. The CDR3, as DNA: TGTGCCAGCAGCTTAGGGGCCGGGACTAGCGGCCAAGAGACCCAGTACTTC. It specifies CASSLGAGTSGQETQYF.

CDR3 in amino acids: CASSLQGGAAYSGANVLTF. The CDR3 nucleotides are TGTGCCAGCAGCCTACAAGGGGGAGCGGCGTACTCTGGGGCCAACGTCCTGACTTTC. The chain employs TRBV7-2 and TRBJ2-6, with D possibly TRBD1 on 6 matching bases. V lost 5 bases and J 0 bases, leaving 20 bases between the germline ends. Germline CDR1 and CDR2: SGHTA and FQGNSA. This CDR3 has 19 amino acids.

This clone occurred a few times. This chain links TRBV6-6 with TRBJ1-3; tentatively, D is TRBD1 (5 bases). Trimming shortened V by 0 bases and J by 4 bases, and 7 bases separated the two germline ends. The CDR3 covers 14 residues. Germline V gene lookup returns CDR1 MNHNY and CDR2 SVGAGI (reference sequence). The CDR3: CASSYSTVGNTIYF. The CDR3 coding sequence is TGTGCCAGCAGTTACTCGACAGTAGGAAACACCATATATTTT.

This clone was picked up one time. V is TRBV29-1 and J is TRBJ2-5; perhaps TRBD1 as D (6 bases). The CDR3 consists of 16 residues. From germline, CDR1 is SQVTM and CDR2 ANQGSEA. The V end was cut by 2 bases, the J end by 3 bases, with 19 bases between. As DNA, the CDR3 is TGCAGCGTTGAATTTCTGGATGTTAGGACAGAAGAGACCCAGTACTTC. Translated, it gives CSVEFLDVRTEETQYF.

This clone was observed a single time. The chain employs TRBV23-1 and TRBJ2-5, with D hard to call. The end of the DNA fits TRBJ2-7 better, so the J call may be wrong. TRBV23-1 belongs to the ORF category, with a function that is uncertain. The CDR3 spans 10 residues. The CDR3 protein is CASSPYEQYF. CDR3 in DNA: TGCGCCAGCAGTCCATACGAGCAGTACTTC.

The chain joins TRBV19 to TRBJ2-2; 7 nucleotides align to TRBD2. Per germline, CDR1 LNHDA and CDR2 SQIVND (reference sequence). Losses at the gene ends were 3 bases for V and 3 bases for J; bases not matched to a gene: 4. This CDR3 is 15 amino acids long. The CDR3 nucleotides read TGTGCCAGTAGTATGAGGGCGGGGGACACCGGGGAGCTGTTTTTT. Translating it yields CASSMRAGDTGELFF.

The chain combines TRBV21-1 with TRBJ1-3; the table calls TRBD1, which could not be checked here. TRBV21-1 is termed a pseudogene. The CDR3 is 15 residues long. CDR3 residues: CASTPDRGHGNTIYF. CDR3 sequence (DNA): TGTGCCAGCACCCCGGACAGGGGACATGGAAACACCATATATTTT.

This clone came up once. This chain connects TRBV7-6 to TRBJ1-1; D possibly corresponds to TRBD1 (5 bases). CDR3 size: 18 residues. Trimming took off 0 bases at V and 6 bases at J, with 23 bases between the two ends. Germline V gene sequence: CDR1 SGHVS, CDR2 FNYEAQ. The CDR3: CASSLAGRGRTSRAEAFF. The CDR3 DNA sequence: TGTGCCAGCAGCTTAGCCGGAAGGGGCCGCACGAGTAGGGCTGAAGCTTTCTTT.

This chain joins TRBV5-4 and TRBJ2-7, with 8 bases lining up with TRBD2. Trimming cost V 1 base and J 1 base; bases outside gene matches: 4. The CDR3 has 15 residues. Germline CDR1 is SGHNT and CDR2 is YYREEE (reference sequence). The CDR3 DNA follows: TGTGCCAGCAGCTTGCCGGGGGGGAGTTCCTACGAGCAGTACTTC. Its protein is CASSLPGGSSYEQYF.

This clone appeared once. The rearrangement links TRBV7-8 to TRBJ1-4; possibly TRBD1 for D (6 bases). Germline assignment: CDR1 SGHVS and CDR2 FQNEAQ. This CDR3 is built from 16 residues. Deletions cut 4 bases from V and 0 bases from J, with 12 bases between. The chain's CDR3 is CASSYGQQSTNEKLFF. The CDR3 DNA reads TGTGCCAGCAGCTACGGACAGCAATCAACTAATGAAAAACTGTTTTTT.

A word on this clone: Its ends do not fully match the called genes, so a read error is possible. Additional DNA sequences in this sample encode the identical CDR3. This rearrangement joins TRBV2 to TRBJ1-6; perhaps TRBD1 as D (6 bases). The CDR3 covers 14 residues. Looked up from germline, CDR1 is SNHLY and CDR2 is FYNNEI. This CDR3 is CASSWTVYNSPLHF. For the CDR3, the DNA is TGTGCCAGCAGCTGGACAGTCTATAATTCCCCCCTCCACTTT.

The count of this clone is one. The J gene is TRBJ2-3, the V gene TRBV5-4; 10 bases fit TRBD2. V lost 5 bases, J lost 6 bases, and 12 bases stayed unmatched. Germline assignment: CDR1 SGHNT and CDR2 YYREEE (reference sequence). This CDR3 is 16 amino acids long. The CDR3 DNA reads TGTGCCAGCAGTTCCTTAGCGGGGGGTCTGGGGGATACGCAGTATTTT. Its protein is CASSSLAGGLGDTQYF. Full variable domain (rest looked up from reference TRBV5-4 and TRBJ2-3): ETGVTQSPTHLIKTRGQQVTLRCSSQSGHNTVSWYQQALGQGPQFIFQYYREEENGRGNFPPRFSGLQFPNYSSELNVNALELDDSALYLCASSSLAGGLGDTQYFGPGTRLTVL.

This clone came up once. V gene TRBV4-3 combines with J gene TRBJ1-1, with D maybe TRBD1 (5 bases). The CDR3 sequence is 12 residues long. Germline CDR1 reads LGHNA; CDR2 reads YSLEER. Trimming removed 4 bases from V and 6 bases from J, with 9 bases in between. CDR3 DNA sequence: TGCGCCAGCAGCCCTCTGGGGCCTGAAGCTTTCTTT. Translation: CASSPLGPEAFF.

J is TRBJ1-2 and V is TRBV19, with D possibly matching TRBD1 (5 bases). CDR1 and CDR2 (germline): LNHDA, SQIVND (reference sequence). The V and J ends lost 8 bases and 2 bases respectively, with 15 bases between them. This CDR3 has 14 amino acids. The CDR3: CASVDSRVNYGYTF. The CDR3 DNA sequence: TGTGCCAGTGTTGATTCCAGGGTGAACTATGGCTACACCTTC.

The genes are TRBV6-5 and TRBJ1-5; TRBD1 matches at 7 bases. After removal of 8 bases from V and 3 bases from J, the junction contained 10 bases not matched to a gene. CDR3 length: 15 residues. CDR1 MNHEY and CDR2 SVGAGI come from the germline V gene. The CDR3 DNA reads TGTGCCAGCCTTCGACAGGGACAGACCAATCAGCCCCAGCATTTT. Its protein is CASLRQGQTNQPQHF.

Concerning this clone itself: A read error may account for a junction end that differs from germline. This chain links TRBV11-1 with TRBJ1-1; no definite D call. CDR3 length: 12 residues. Per the germline V gene, CDR1 is SGHAT and CDR2 is FQDESV (reference sequence). CDR3 region: CASSHDSPSRHF. CDR3 nucleotide sequence: TGTGCCAGCAGCCATGACTCCCCCTCTCGGCACTTT.